This is a list of T cell receptor beta chains from one sample in a study of beta chain features in type 1 diabetes. Generated by immunoSEQ multiplex PCR, the TCRdb table keeps only in-frame clones and is missing some. The profile shows fewer than 350,000 clones, over 12% of them singletons. Input material: naive CD4+ T cells from blood. These TCRs come from a young man with type 1 diabetes. Each CDR3 is given with its conserved first and last residue. Each record gives: D gene, clone size, V gene, J gene, CDR3 DNA, CDR3 protein. A D gene is named only where the DNA matches it firmly. Clone size is stated in some rows and not others, as once, few, many or a class when expanded.

d_call: TRBD2
clone_size: .
v_call: TRBV11-2
j_call: TRBJ2-1
cdr3_nt: TGTGCCAGCAGCCCCCCGGGACTAGCGGGAACCAATGAGCAGTTCTTC
cdr3_aa: CASSPPGLAGTNEQFF

d_call: TRBD1
clone_size: few
v_call: TRBV30
j_call: TRBJ1-5
cdr3_nt: TGTGCCTGGAGTATCGACAGGGGGTCGAATCAGCCCCAGCATTTT
cdr3_aa: CAWSIDRGSNQPQHF

d_call: .
clone_size: .
v_call: TRBV5-6
j_call: TRBJ1-1
cdr3_nt: TGTGCCAGCAGCTTCATACCAGTGAACACTGAAGCTTTCTTT
cdr3_aa: CASSFIPVNTEAFF

d_call: .
clone_size: .
v_call: TRBV5-6
j_call: TRBJ1-1
cdr3_nt: TGTGCCAGCAGCTTGCCCCCTGACAGGAACACTGAAGCTTTCTTT
cdr3_aa: CASSLPPDRNTEAFF

d_call: TRBD1
clone_size: .
v_call: TRBV18
j_call: TRBJ2-7
cdr3_nt: TGTGCCAGCTCACTCCGGACAGGGAACGAGCAGTACTTC
cdr3_aa: CASSLRTGNEQYF

d_call: .
clone_size: few
v_call: TRBV5-4
j_call: TRBJ2-7
cdr3_nt: TGTGCCAGCAGCCCGACAGGCAAAGCGACCTACGAGCAGTACTTC
cdr3_aa: CASSPTGKATYEQYF

d_call: TRBD1
clone_size: few
v_call: TRBV11-2
j_call: TRBJ2-3
cdr3_nt: TGTGCCAGCAGCTTATTCCCACCCCGGGACAGGGGGAATGATACGCAGTATTTT
cdr3_aa: CASSLFPPRDRGNDTQYF

d_call: .
clone_size: .
v_call: TRBV5-8
j_call: TRBJ2-3
cdr3_nt: TGTGCCAGCAGCGCGGGACAGCGCACAGATACGCAGTATTTT
cdr3_aa: CASSAGQRTDTQYF

d_call: TRBD2
clone_size: .
v_call: TRBV29-1
j_call: TRBJ2-3
cdr3_nt: TGCAGCGTTCCAGCGGGAGGGCCTGATACGCAGTATTTT
cdr3_aa: CSVPAGGPDTQYF

d_call: TRBD2
clone_size: few
v_call: TRBV4-3
j_call: TRBJ2-3
cdr3_nt: TGCGCCAGCAGCCTCTCCCCTGGGGGGGGCACAGATACGCAGTATTTT
cdr3_aa: CASSLSPGGGTDTQYF

d_call: .
clone_size: few
v_call: TRBV11-1
j_call: TRBJ2-1
cdr3_nt: TGTGCCAGCAGCTTAGCGGGAGGCAACAATGAGCAGTTCTTC
cdr3_aa: CASSLAGGNNEQFF

d_call: .
clone_size: .
v_call: TRBV7-2
j_call: TRBJ1-5
cdr3_nt: TGTGCCAGCAGCCCGACGTTATCCGGGAACGGGCAGCCCCAGCATTTT
cdr3_aa: CASSPTLSGNGQPQHF

d_call: TRBD1
clone_size: .
v_call: TRBV4-1
j_call: TRBJ2-6
cdr3_nt: TGCGCCAGCAGCCAGAGGGGGACAGGGGGCTCTGGGGCCAACGTCCTGACTTTC
cdr3_aa: CASSQRGTGGSGANVLTF

d_call: TRBD2
clone_size: few
v_call: TRBV28
j_call: TRBJ2-7
cdr3_nt: TGTGCCAGCAGTTTCCCCGGGAGGGACGAGCAGTACTTC
cdr3_aa: CASSFPGRDEQYF

d_call: TRBD1
clone_size: .
v_call: TRBV6-6
j_call: TRBJ2-7
cdr3_nt: TGTGCCAGCAGTTACTCCGGGGACAGCTCCTACGAGCAGTACTTC
cdr3_aa: CASSYSGDSSYEQYF

d_call: .
clone_size: .
v_call: TRBV30
j_call: TRBJ2-3
cdr3_nt: TGTGCCTGGAGTCGGAGAGATACGCAGTATTTT
cdr3_aa: CAWSRRDTQYF

d_call: TRBD2
clone_size: .
v_call: TRBV6-6
j_call: TRBJ2-3
cdr3_nt: TGTGCCAGCAGTTTAGCGGGAGGGATTACGCAGTATTTT
cdr3_aa: CASSLAGGITQYF

d_call: TRBD2
clone_size: few
v_call: TRBV11-3
j_call: TRBJ2-1
cdr3_nt: TGTGCCAGCAGCTTTGAAGGGACTAGCGCAGGAGGGGAGCAGTTCTTC
cdr3_aa: CASSFEGTSAGGEQFF

d_call: .
clone_size: few
v_call: TRBV28
j_call: TRBJ2-5
cdr3_nt: TGTGCCAGCAGTTCGAGGGAGACCCAGTACTTC
cdr3_aa: CASSSRETQYF

d_call: TRBD2
clone_size: .
v_call: TRBV4-2
j_call: TRBJ2-2
cdr3_nt: TGTGCCAGCAGCCCGATCCCTAGCGGAGGGAACACCGGGGAGCTGTTTTTT
cdr3_aa: CASSPIPSGGNTGELFF